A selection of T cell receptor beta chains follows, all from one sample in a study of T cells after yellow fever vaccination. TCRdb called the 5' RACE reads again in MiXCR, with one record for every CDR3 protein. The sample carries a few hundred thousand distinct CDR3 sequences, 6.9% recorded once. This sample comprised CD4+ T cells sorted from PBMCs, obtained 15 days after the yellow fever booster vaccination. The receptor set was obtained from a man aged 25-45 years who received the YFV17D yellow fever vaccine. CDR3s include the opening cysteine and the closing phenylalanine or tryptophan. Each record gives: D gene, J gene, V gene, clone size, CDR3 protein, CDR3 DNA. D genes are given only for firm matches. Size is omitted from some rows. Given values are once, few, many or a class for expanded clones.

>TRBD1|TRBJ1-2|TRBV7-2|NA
CASSSRTGGDYGYTF
TGTGCCAGCAGCTCCCGGACAGGGGGAGACTATGGCTACACCTTC
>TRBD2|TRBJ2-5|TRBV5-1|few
CASSLTSGTGQETQYF
TGCGCCAGCAGCTTAACTAGCGGGACAGGTCAAGAGACCCAGTACTTC
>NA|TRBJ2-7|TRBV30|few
CAWNHGTTPYEQYF
TGTGCCTGGAACCATGGGACAACACCCTACGAGCAGTACTTC
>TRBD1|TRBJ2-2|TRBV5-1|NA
CASSQPGTGVSGELFF
TGCGCCAGCAGCCAACCCGGGACAGGGGTATCTGGGGAGCTGTTTTTT
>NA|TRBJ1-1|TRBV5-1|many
CASSLNRANTEAFF
TGCGCCAGCAGCTTGAACAGGGCGAACACTGAAGCTTTCTTT
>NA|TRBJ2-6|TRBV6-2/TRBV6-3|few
CACRRASSYLPGANVLTF
TGTGCCTGCCGGAGGGCCTCCTCTTATCTCCCTGGGGCCAACGTCCTGACTTTC
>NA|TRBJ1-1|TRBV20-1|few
CSAASGFSTEAFF
TGCAGTGCTGCCTCAGGGTTTAGTACTGAAGCTTTCTTT
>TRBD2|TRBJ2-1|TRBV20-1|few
CSALSGRNEQFF
TGCAGTGCACTTAGCGGGAGGAATGAGCAGTTCTTC
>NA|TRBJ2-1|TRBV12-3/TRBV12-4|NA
CASSPRRQREQFF
TGTGCCAGCAGTCCTCGAAGGCAGAGGGAGCAGTTCTTC
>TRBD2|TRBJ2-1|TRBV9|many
CASSPRTSGSSYNEQFF
TGTGCCAGCAGCCCCCGGACTAGCGGGAGCTCCTACAATGAGCAGTTCTTC
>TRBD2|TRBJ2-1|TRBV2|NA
CASSEGGRYNEQFF
TGTGCCAGCAGTGAGGGAGGGCGGTACAATGAGCAGTTCTTC
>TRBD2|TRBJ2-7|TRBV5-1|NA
CASSLDPAGDYEQYF
TGCGCCAGCAGCTTGGATCCAGCGGGAGACTACGAGCAGTACTTC
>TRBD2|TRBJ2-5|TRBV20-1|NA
CSAQPGAGGETQYF
TGCAGTGCACAGCCGGGAGCGGGAGGAGAGACCCAGTACTTC
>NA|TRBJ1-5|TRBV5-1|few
CASSLYGANQPQHF
TGCGCCAGCAGCTTATACGGGGCAAATCAGCCCCAGCATTTT
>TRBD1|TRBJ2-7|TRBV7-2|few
CASSLVQGPYEQYF
TGTGCCAGCAGCTTAGTACAGGGGCCCTACGAGCAGTACTTC
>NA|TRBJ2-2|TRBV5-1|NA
CASSLADLTGELFF
TGCGCCAGCAGCTTGGCAGACTTGACCGGGGAGCTGTTTTTT
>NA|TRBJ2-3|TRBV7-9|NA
CASSLTEVTDTQYF
TGTGCCAGCAGCTTAACGGAGGTGACAGATACGCAGTATTTT
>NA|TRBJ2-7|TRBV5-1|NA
CASSTQVGSSYEQYF
TGCGCCAGCAGCACGCAGGTCGGTAGCTCCTACGAGCAGTACTTC
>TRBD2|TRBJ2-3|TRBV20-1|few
CSARAHSGRTDTQYF
TGCAGTGCTAGAGCCCATAGCGGGAGAACAGATACGCAGTATTTT
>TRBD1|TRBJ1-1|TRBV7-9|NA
CASSFSGGKAEAFF
TGTGCCAGCAGCTTTTCAGGGGGGAAGGCTGAAGCTTTCTTT
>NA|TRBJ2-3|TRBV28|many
CASSLSPVGTDTQYF
TGTGCCAGCAGTTTATCCCCGGTGGGCACAGATACGCAGTATTTT
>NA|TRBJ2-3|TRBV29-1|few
CSVPGAGTLTDTQYF
TGCAGCGTCCCAGGGGCGGGGACTCTCACAGATACGCAGTATTTT
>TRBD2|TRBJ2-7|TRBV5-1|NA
CASSLLASGTYEQYF
TGCGCCAGCAGCTTGCTGGCTAGCGGGACCTACGAGCAGTACTTC
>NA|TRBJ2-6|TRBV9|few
CASSYPTGRSGANVLTF
TGTGCCAGCAGTTATCCGACCGGCCGCTCTGGGGCCAACGTCCTGACTTTC